This T cell receptor beta chain was recorded in a study of T cells in Graves' hyperthyroidism and ophthalmopathy. PBMCs were collected from an approximately 9.3 ml volume of fresh peripheral blood. Study findings and constraints: Using 13 V-J features, a model discriminated ophthalmopathy from stable hyperthyroidism. Before onset, by a median of around 6.1 months, the model predicted ophthalmopathy. Blood also held most thyroid clonotypes expanded beyond 0.001.

Per the germline V gene, CDR1 is SGHRS and CDR2 is YFSETQ. The CDR3 has 15 amino acids. The trim removed 4 bases at V and 0 bases at J, leaving 4 bases unmatched. TCR beta CDR3 regions were amplified from RNA transcripts. With the HTBI primer set, the TCR CDR3 went through a first round of RT-PCR. TCRdb called the multiplex PCR reads again in MiXCR, with one record for every CDR3 protein. The table records hundreds of thousands of distinct CDR3 sequences, roughly 16% of them present only once. This clonotype was picked up many times. The antigen is not known. The source is a woman in her thirties or forties with Graves' ophthalmopathy. The gene calls are TRBV5-1 and TRBJ1-3, with 7 bases aligning to TRBD1. Sequencing was done on a sample of blood. The CDR3 sequence is CASSRTGPSGNTIYF. Written as DNA, the CDR3 is TGCGCCAGCAGCAGGACAGGACCCTCTGGAAACACCATATATTTT.